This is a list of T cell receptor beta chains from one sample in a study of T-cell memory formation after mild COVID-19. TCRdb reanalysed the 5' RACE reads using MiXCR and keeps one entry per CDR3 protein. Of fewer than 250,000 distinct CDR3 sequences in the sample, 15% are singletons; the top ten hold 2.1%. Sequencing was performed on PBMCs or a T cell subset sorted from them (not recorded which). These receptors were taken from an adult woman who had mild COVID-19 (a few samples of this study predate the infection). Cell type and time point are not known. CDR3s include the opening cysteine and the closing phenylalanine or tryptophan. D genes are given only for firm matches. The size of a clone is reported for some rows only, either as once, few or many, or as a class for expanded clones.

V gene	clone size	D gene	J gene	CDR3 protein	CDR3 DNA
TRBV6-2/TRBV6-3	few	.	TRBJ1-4	CASSLVSEHEKLFF	TGTGCCAGCAGCCTGGTCAGCGAGCATGAAAAACTGTTTTTT
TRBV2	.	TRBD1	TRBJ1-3	CASRETGAANTIYF	TGTGCCAGCAGGGAAACAGGGGCGGCAAACACCATATATTTT
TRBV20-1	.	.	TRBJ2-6	CSAPYLQGPGANVLTF	TGCAGTGCTCCTTACTTACAGGGCCCTGGGGCCAACGTCCTGACTTTC
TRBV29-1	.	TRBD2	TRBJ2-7	CSAQVAGVDEQYF	TGCAGCGCCCAGGTAGCGGGAGTCGACGAGCAGTACTTC
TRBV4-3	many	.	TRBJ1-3	CASSPDIQSGNTIYF	TGCGCCAGCAGCCCTGACATTCAATCTGGAAACACCATATATTTT
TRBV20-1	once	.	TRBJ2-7	CSAATGLPVEQYF	TGCAGTGCCGCGACAGGCCTTCCCGTCGAGCAGTACTTC
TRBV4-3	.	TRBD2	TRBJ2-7	CASSQERTSGRPDEQYF	TGCGCCAGCAGCCAAGAACGAACTAGCGGGAGACCGGACGAGCAGTACTTC
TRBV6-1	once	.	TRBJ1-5	CASSEAPGGNQPQHF	TGTGCCAGCAGTGAAGCTCCCGGCGGGAATCAGCCCCAGCATTTT
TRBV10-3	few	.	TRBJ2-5	CAISEFGETQYF	TGTGCCATCAGTGAGTTTGGAGAGACCCAGTACTTC
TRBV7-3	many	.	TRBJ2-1	CASSSGASSYNEQFF	TGTGCCAGCTCGTCCGGAGCGAGCTCCTACAATGAGCAGTTCTTC
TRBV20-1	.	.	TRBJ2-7	CSAPGGSSYEQYF	TGCAGTGCCCCAGGGGGGAGCTCCTACGAGCAGTACTTC
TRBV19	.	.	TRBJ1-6	CASSISLGDRRLHF	TGTGCCAGTAGTATAAGTCTGGGAGACCGCCGCCTCCACTTT
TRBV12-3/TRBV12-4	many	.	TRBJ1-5	CASSPGVQPQHF	TGTGCCAGCAGCCCGGGAGTACAGCCCCAGCATTTT
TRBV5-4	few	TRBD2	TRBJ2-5	CASSLLPSGVQETQYF	TGTGCCAGCAGCTTGCTTCCCAGCGGGGTACAAGAGACCCAGTACTTC
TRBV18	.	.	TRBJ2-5	CASSLRQGMKTQYF	TGTGCCAGCTCACTTCGCCAGGGGATGAAGACCCAGTACTTC
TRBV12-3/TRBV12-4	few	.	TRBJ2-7	CASSQNWRSYEQYF	TGTGCCAGCAGTCAAAACTGGAGGAGCTACGAGCAGTACTTC
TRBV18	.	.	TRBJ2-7	CASSRLGPPAYEQYF	TGTGCCAGCTCCCGACTAGGCCCACCGGCATACGAGCAGTACTTC
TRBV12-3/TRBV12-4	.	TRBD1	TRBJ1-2	CASGTGGLTGYTF	TGTGCCAGCGGGACAGGGGGCTTAACGGGCTACACCTTC
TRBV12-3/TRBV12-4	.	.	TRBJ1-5	CASGRHQVNQPQHF	TGTGCCAGCGGAAGACATCAGGTCAATCAGCCCCAGCATTTT
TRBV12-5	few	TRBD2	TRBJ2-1	CASGFRLAGDPGEQFF	TGTGCTAGTGGTTTCAGGCTAGCGGGGGACCCCGGGGAGCAGTTCTTC
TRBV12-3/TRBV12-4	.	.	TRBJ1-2	CASSRRRNYGYTF	TGTGCCAGCAGTCGGAGGCGGAACTATGGCTACACCTTC
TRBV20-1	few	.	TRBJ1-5	CSARGGQGSQPQHF	TGCAGTGCTAGAGGAGGGCAGGGGAGTCAGCCCCAGCATTTT
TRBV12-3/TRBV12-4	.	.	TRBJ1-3	CASSLGDPRGSGNTIYF	TGTGCCAGCAGTTTAGGGGACCCCAGGGGCTCTGGAAACACCATATATTTT
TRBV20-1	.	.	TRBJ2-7	CSARFGGAQLEQYF	TGCAGTGCTAGGTTTGGGGGGGCGCAACTCGAGCAGTACTTC
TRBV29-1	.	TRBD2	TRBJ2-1	CSVVLLAAYNEQFF	TGCAGCGTTGTATTACTAGCGGCCTACAATGAGCAGTTCTTC
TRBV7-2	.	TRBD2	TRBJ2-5	CASSLGSGGPSETQYF	TGTGCCAGCAGCTTGGGGTCGGGAGGGCCCTCGGAGACCCAGTACTTC
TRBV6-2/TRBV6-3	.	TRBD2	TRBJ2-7	CASSYLTSGNNEQYF	TGTGCCAGCAGTTACTTGACTAGCGGGAACAACGAGCAGTACTTC
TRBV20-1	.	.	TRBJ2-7	CSAIQEISYEQYF	TGCAGTGCTATTCAGGAAATCTCCTACGAGCAGTACTTC
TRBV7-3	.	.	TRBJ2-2	CASSSTVAGELFF	TGTGCCAGCAGCTCGACAGTCGCCGGGGAGCTGTTTTTT
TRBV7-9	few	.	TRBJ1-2	CASRVIGVSGYTF	TGTGCCTCCCGAGTCATCGGGGTGTCTGGCTACACCTTC
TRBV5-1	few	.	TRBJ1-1	CASSLGYGTEAFF	TGCGCCAGCAGCTTGGGGTATGGGACTGAAGCTTTCTTT
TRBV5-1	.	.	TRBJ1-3	CASSMDGSSGNTIYF	TGCGCCAGCAGCATGGACGGGAGCTCTGGAAACACCATATATTTT
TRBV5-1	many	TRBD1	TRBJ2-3	CASSGDSQADTQYF	TGCGCCAGCAGCGGGGACAGCCAGGCAGATACGCAGTATTTT
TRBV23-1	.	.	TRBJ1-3	CASSQPPPGDSGNTIYF	TGCGCCAGCAGTCAACCTCCACCCGGGGACTCTGGAAACACCATATATTTT
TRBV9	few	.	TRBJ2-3	CASSPQPSTDTQYF	TGTGCCAGCAGCCCCCAGCCTAGCACAGATACGCAGTATTTT
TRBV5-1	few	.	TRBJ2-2	CASSFAPDFANTGELFF	TGCGCCAGCAGCTTTGCGCCGGACTTCGCGAACACCGGGGAGCTGTTTTTT
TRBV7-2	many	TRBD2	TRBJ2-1	CASSRLALRNEQFF	TGTGCCAGCAGCCGACTAGCTCTTCGGAATGAGCAGTTCTTC
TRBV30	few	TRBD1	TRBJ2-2	CAWSPPGTANTGELFF	TGTGCCTGGAGTCCTCCCGGGACAGCGAACACCGGGGAGCTGTTTTTT
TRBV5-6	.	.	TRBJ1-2	CASSLLEGYGYTF	TGTGCCAGCAGCTTGCTTGAGGGCTATGGCTACACCTTC
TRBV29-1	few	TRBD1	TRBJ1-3	CSVEKGASGNTIYF	TGCAGCGTTGAGAAGGGGGCTTCTGGAAACACCATATATTTT
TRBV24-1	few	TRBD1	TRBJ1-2	CATSDPRDRGRGYTF	TGTGCCACCAGTGACCCCAGAGACAGGGGCAGAGGCTACACCTTC
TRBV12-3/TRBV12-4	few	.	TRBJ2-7	CASSFRGAEQYF	TGTGCCAGCAGTTTCCGAGGCGCCGAGCAGTACTTC
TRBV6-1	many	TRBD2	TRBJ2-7	CASRDRTSGAYEQYF	TGTGCCAGCAGAGACCGGACTAGCGGGGCTTACGAGCAGTACTTC
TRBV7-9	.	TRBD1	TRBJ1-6	CASSSYRGDSGNSPLHF	TGTGCCAGCAGCTCCTACAGGGGGGACTCGGGGAATTCACCCCTCCACTTT
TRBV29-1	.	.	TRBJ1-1	CSAPVWGSSEAFF	TGCAGCGCACCCGTTTGGGGGTCGAGTGAAGCTTTCTTT
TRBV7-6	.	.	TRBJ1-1	CASSLMSGGRLDTEAFF	TGTGCCAGCAGCTTAATGTCGGGGGGACGATTAGACACTGAAGCTTTCTTT
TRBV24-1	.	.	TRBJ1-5	CATSDSRGNQPQHF	TGTGCCACCAGTGACAGCCGCGGCAATCAGCCCCAGCATTTT
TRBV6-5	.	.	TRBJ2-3	CASSYSNPGGRATDTQYF	TGTGCCAGCAGTTACTCTAACCCCGGGGGGCGGGCCACAGATACGCAGTATTTT
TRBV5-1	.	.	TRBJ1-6	CASSSEGFNSPLHF	TGCGCCAGCAGCTCGGAGGGTTTTAATTCACCCCTCCACTTT
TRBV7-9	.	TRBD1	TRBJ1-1	CASSLVTGQGNTEAFF	TGTGCCAGCAGCTTAGTCACGGGACAGGGGAACACTGAAGCTTTCTTT
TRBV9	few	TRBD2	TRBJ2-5	CASSGGLAQETQYF	TGTGCCAGCAGCGGAGGACTAGCCCAAGAGACCCAGTACTTC
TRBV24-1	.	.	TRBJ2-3	CATSEYTGPEEDTQYF	TGTGCCACCAGTGAATATACCGGACCCGAGGAAGATACGCAGTATTTT
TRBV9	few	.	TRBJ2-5	CASSVGVRVWETQYF	TGTGCCAGCAGCGTGGGTGTCCGGGTGTGGGAGACCCAGTACTTC
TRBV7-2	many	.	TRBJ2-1	CASSRHAQGGNNEQFF	TGTGCCAGCAGCCGACATGCTCAGGGGGGAAACAATGAGCAGTTCTTC
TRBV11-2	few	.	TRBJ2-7	CASSRGGPREQYF	TGTGCCAGCAGTCGAGGGGGGCCCAGGGAGCAGTACTTC
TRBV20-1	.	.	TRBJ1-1	CSARESFGKGDAFF	TGCAGTGCTAGAGAAAGTTTCGGTAAGGGGGACGCTTTCTTT
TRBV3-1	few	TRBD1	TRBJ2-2	CASSQLVGGSSGELFF	TGTGCCAGCAGCCAACTTGTAGGGGGCTCGAGCGGGGAGCTGTTTTTT